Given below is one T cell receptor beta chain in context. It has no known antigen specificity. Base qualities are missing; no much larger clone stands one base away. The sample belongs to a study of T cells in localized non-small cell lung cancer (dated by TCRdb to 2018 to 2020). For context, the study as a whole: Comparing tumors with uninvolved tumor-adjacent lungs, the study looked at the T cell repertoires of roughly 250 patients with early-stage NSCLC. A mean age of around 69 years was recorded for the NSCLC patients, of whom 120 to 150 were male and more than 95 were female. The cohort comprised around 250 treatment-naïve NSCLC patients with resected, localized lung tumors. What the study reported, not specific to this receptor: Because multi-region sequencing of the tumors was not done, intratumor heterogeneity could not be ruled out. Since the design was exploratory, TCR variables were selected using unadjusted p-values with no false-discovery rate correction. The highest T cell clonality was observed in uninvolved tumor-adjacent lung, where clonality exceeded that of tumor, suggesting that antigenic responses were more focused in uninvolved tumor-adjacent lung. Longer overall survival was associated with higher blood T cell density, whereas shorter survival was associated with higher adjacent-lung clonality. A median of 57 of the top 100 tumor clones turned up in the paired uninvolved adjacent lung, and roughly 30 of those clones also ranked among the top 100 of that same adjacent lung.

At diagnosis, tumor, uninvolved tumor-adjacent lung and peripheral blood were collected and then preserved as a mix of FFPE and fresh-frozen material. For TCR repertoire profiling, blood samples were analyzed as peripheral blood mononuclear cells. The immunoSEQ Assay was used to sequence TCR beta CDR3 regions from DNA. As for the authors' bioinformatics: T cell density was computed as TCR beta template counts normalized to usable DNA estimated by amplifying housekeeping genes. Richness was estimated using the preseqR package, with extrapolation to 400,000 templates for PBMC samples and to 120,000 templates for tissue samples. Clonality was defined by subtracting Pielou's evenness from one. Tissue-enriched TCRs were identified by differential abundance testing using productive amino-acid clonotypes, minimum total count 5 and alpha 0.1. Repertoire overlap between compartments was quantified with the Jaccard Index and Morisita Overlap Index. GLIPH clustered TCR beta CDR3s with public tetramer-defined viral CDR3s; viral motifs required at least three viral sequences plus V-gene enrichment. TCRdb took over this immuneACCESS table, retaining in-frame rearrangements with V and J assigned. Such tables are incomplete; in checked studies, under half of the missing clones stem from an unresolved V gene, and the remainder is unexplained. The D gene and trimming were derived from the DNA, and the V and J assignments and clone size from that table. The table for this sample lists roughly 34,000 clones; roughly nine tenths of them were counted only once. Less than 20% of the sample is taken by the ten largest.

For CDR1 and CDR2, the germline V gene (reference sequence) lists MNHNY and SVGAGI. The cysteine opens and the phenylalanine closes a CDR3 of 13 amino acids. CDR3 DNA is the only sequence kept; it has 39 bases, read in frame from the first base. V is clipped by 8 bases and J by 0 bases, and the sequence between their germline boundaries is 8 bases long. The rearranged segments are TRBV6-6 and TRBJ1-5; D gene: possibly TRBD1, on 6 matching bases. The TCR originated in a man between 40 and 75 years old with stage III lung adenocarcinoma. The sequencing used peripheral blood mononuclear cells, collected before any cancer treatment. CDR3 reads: CASRDNSNQPQHF. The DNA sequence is TGTGCCAGCCGGGACAATAGCAATCAGCCCCAGCATTTT.